This is a list of T cell receptor beta chains from one sample in a study of blood T cell repertoires in COVID-19. Libraries were prepared by immunoSEQ multiplex PCR; TCRdb keeps only in-frame clonotypes and omits some of them. Counted here are fewer than 350,000 clones, 75% to 85% occurring once; the ten biggest clones make up just over 7%. Sequenced: peripheral blood. These receptors were taken from a human donor in a cohort sampled during active COVID-19. Each CDR3 is given without its conserved first and last residue.

cdr3_aa v_call
ATSRPGQGEWPQH TRBV15
ASSIDHRHNYGYT TRBV19
ARMIDQGRYNYGYT TRBV2
ASSLAGLAHTGELF TRBV5-6
ASSLAGGQSTDTQY TRBV10-2
ASSPRGGLNQPQH TRBV7-8
ASSTGTDYGYT TRBV13
ASSYSQGRYEQY TRBV6-2/TRBV6-3
ASSTGLEYNEQF TRBV27
ASRIDRVGGYT TRBV28
ASRYRDSETNYGYT TRBV5-4
ASSTGQGKDSYGYT TRBV7-9
ASSTRDRSYGYT TRBV3-1/TRBV3-2
ASSISFKGAVYEQY TRBV19
ASGPPQGTGELF TRBV5-4
ASSTRREGNQPQH TRBV6-5
ASSQEDIRVYGYT TRBV3-1/TRBV3-2
ASSDQTGPNQPQH TRBV11-3
ASSLRTETNYGYT TRBV6-5
ASSVPRPGEAKNIQY TRBV10-2
ASSPLAGALAYTQY TRBV18
ASSYVGTANEKLF TRBV6-5
ASSRRYRAGGNEQF TRBV7-2
AISGQSGKGAEAF TRBV10-3
ASSPQGANTIY TRBV3-1/TRBV3-2
ASSLAALFYEQY TRBV18
ASSDSFRGDYGYT TRBV6-5
ASRPTGQPNTEAF TRBV6-5
ASTVLGGRRNTEAF TRBV5-6
ASSYGPNEQY TRBV5-6
ASSRPSSDSAGQVNEQF TRBV4-1
ASSHLQGVGTEAF TRBV4-1
ASSQEPGTKLVEKLF TRBV4-2
ASSYGGNEQF TRBV7-8